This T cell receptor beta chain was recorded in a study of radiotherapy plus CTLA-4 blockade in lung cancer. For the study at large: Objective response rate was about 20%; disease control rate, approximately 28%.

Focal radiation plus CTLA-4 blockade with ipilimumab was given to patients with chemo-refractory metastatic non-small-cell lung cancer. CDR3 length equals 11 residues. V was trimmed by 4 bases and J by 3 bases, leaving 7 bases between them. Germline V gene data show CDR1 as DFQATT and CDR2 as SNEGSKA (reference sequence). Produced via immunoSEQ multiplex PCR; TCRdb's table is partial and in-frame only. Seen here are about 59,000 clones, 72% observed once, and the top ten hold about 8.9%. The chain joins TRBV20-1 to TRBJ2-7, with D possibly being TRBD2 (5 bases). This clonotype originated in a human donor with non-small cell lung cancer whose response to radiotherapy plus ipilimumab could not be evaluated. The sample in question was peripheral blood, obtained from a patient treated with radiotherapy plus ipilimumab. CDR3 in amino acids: CSANAGYEQYF. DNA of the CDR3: TGCAGTGCTAACGCGGGCTACGAGCAGTACTTC.